Detailed here is one TCR beta chain. It lacks a known antigen. No much larger clonotype is one base removed from it; base qualities were not supplied. High-throughput TCR beta sequencing profiled peripheral blood CD8+ and CD4+ T cells from healthy donors, Susac syndrome patients and multiple sclerosis patients. The multiple sclerosis controls were treatment-naive patients whose relapsing-remitting disease, either stable or active, fulfilled the revised McDonald criteria. CD8+ TEMRA cells were enriched by FACS, while bulk CD8+ and CD4+ T cells were purified by magnetic negative isolation. Blood was drawn into EDTA tubes, processed within 24 hours, and PBMCs were isolated by density gradient centrifugation. PBMCs intended for TCR sequencing were cryopreserved in liquid nitrogen and were subsequently thawed in a 37 degrees C water bath. The sorted or isolated CD4+, CD8+ and CD8+ TEMRA cells had a purity of 90% or higher.

This sample is drawn from a study of CD8 T cells in Susac syndrome (dated by TCRdb to the late 2010s). With respect to the entire study: Repertoire sequencing was used to test whether CD8+ T cell activation and differentiation in Susac syndrome was antigen driven. What the work shows at the level of the full study, not this receptor alone: The study acknowledged that relatively few individuals were included in the TCR sequencing and HLA analysis.

Trimming takes 3 bases off V and 0 bases off J; junction bases not matched to a gene: 4. From a lookup of the germline V gene (reference sequence), CDR1 and CDR2 are GTSNPN and SVGIG. Including cysteine and phenylalanine, the CDR3 has 15 amino acids. This entry keeps only the CDR3 DNA: 45 bases, framed from base 1. RNA was extracted using the RNeasy kit, and roughly 0.45 to 1 ug of the RNA was reverse transcribed with random hexamers. The immunoSEQ multiplex PCR assay, which covers 54 Vbeta and 13 Jbeta segments, was used to amplify TCR beta CDR3 regions. Bias from PCR amplification was corrected by using a synthetic template baseline for primer optimization and for computational correction. The authors processed their data as follows. Reads were assigned to V, D and J genes according to IMGT and analyzed in immunoSEQ Analyzer, with only productive sequences retained. Clonality was computed as one minus Shannon entropy normalized by log2 of the number of productive unique sequences. For each patient and control, public and private clones were evaluated among the 100 most prevalent clones. Susac-specific clones were defined as absent from healthy and MS cohorts, around 980 published viral clones and other ImmuneACCESS disease sequences. TCRdb passed the public sequencing reads through fastp at Q25 and MiXCR, retaining productive beta sequences. Rows with a matching CDR3 protein are joined into one entry that keeps the most common DNA and genes. The V and J calls and clone size are TCRdb's, not the authors'. In all, the sample holds hundreds of thousands of distinct CDR3 sequences, and around 93% of those were seen once. 0.082% of the sample rests with the top ten.

The V and J segments used are TRBV30 and TRBJ2-1, with TRBD2 matching 8 junction bases. Sample: CD4+ T cells from PBMCs. The clonotype comes from a human donor with multiple sclerosis. The DNA sequence reads TGTGCCTGGAGCAGCGGGGGTTACTCCTACAATGAGCAGTTCTTC. The resulting protein is CAWSSGGYSYNEQFF. The full variable domain, completed from the reference TRBV30 and TRBJ2-1 proteins outside the CDR3, reads SQTIHQWPATLVQPVGSPLSLECTVEGTSNPNLYWYRQAAGRGLQLLFYSVGIGQISSEVPQNLSASRPQDRQFILSSKKLLLSDSGFYLCAWSSGGYSYNEQFFGPGTRLTVL.